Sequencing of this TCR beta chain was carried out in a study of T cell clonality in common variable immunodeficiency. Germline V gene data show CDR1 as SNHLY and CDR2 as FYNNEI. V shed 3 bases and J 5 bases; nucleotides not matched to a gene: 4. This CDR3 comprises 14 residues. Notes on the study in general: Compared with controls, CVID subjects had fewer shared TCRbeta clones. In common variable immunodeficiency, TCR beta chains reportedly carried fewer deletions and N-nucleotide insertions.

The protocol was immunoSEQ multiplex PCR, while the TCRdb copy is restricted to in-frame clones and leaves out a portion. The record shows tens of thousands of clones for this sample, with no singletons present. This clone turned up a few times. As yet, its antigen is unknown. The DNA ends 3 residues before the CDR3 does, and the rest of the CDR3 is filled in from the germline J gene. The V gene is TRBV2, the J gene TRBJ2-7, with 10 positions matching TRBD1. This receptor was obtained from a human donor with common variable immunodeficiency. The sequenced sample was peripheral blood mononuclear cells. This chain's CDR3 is CASSERTGGNEQYF. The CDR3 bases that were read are TGTGCCAGCAGTGAGAGGACAGGGGGAAACGAG.